Listed below are T cell receptor beta chains from one sample, sequenced in a study of beta chain features in type 1 diabetes. Profiled with immunoSEQ multiplex PCR; TCRdb holds only in-frame clones, not every one. The table includes 140,000 to 150,000 clones, about 51% detected once. Sequencing used Tregs from blood. The origin of the receptors is a man between 18 and 35 years old in good health. Each CDR3 is given with its conserved first and last residue. D genes are given only for firm matches. Clone size is not always given. Where it is, it says once, few, many or a class for expanded clones.

size | D | J | V | DNA | CDR3
. | . | TRBJ1-4 | TRBV7-2 | TGTGCCAGCAGCTTAGGTGCCAGGGCAGCAACTAATGAAAAACTGTTTTTT | CASSLGARAATNEKLFF
. | . | TRBJ1-2 | TRBV28 | TGTGCCAGCAGCAAGAGCCTCGGCTACACCTTC | CASSKSLGYTF
. | TRBD1 | TRBJ2-5 | TRBV18 | TGTGCCAGCTCACCTGGACAGGGGTCCCACCAAGAGACCCAGTACTTC | CASSPGQGSHQETQYF
. | . | TRBJ1-1 | TRBV19 | TGTGCAAGTAGTCGACAGGTTAAGAACACTGAAGCTTTCTTT | CASSRQVKNTEAFF
few | TRBD1 | TRBJ2-7 | TRBV7-2 | TGTGCCAGCAGCTTGGCCGGGACAGGTGGATACGAGCAGTACTTC | CASSLAGTGGYEQYF
few | TRBD2 | TRBJ2-7 | TRBV14 | TGTGCCAGCAGCCCCCGACTAGCTCAGAACGAGCAGTACTTC | CASSPRLAQNEQYF
. | . | TRBJ2-2 | TRBV30 | TGTGCCTGGAGGACCGACTCCTACACCGGGGAGCTGTTTTTT | CAWRTDSYTGELFF
. | . | TRBJ2-5 | TRBV9 | TGTGCCAGCACGGGGGGCCTAACTCAAGAGACCCAGTACTTC | CASTGGLTQETQYF
. | . | TRBJ1-5 | TRBV19 | TGTGCCAGTAGGGACAGAGGTTTCAATCAGCCCCAGCATTTT | CASRDRGFNQPQHF
. | TRBD1 | TRBJ1-3 | TRBV7-9 | TGTGCCAGCCACCGGACAGGCGCTGTCAACACCATATATTTT | CASHRTGAVNTIYF
few | TRBD1 | TRBJ2-7 | TRBV5-1 | TGCGCCAGCAGCTTGCGACAGGGCAGCTCCTACGAGCAGTACTTC | CASSLRQGSSYEQYF
. | TRBD1 | TRBJ2-2 | TRBV5-6 | TGTGCCAGCAGCTTGGTGGGACAGGGTCGGACCGGGGAGCTGTTTTTT | CASSLVGQGRTGELFF
few | . | TRBJ2-7 | TRBV18 | TGTGCCAGCTCACAAACGACAGTTCCCTACGAGCAGTACTTC | CASSQTTVPYEQYF
few | . | TRBJ2-3 | TRBV5-4 | TGTGCCAGCAGCTTGGCAGGGTTGGATACGCAGTATTTT | CASSLAGLDTQYF
few | . | TRBJ2-6 | TRBV28 | TGTGCCAGCAGGGAGTTTCCGAGCTCTGGGGCCAACGTCCTGACTTTC | CASREFPSSGANVLTF
. | . | TRBJ2-3 | TRBV7-2 | TGTGCCAGCAGCACAAGGGGGATGGCGCCAGATACGCAGTATTTT | CASSTRGMAPDTQYF
once | . | TRBJ1-2 | TRBV9 | TGTGCCAGCAACAGAGGGGGTTCCAACTATGGCTACACCTTC | CASNRGGSNYGYTF
once | . | TRBJ1-4 | TRBV18 | TGTGCCAGCTCACCATTTAGCATAGGTGAAAAACTGTTTTTT | CASSPFSIGEKLFF
. | TRBD1 | TRBJ1-3 | TRBV7-2 | TGTGCCAGCAGGAGGGACAGGGGAAACACCATATATTTT | CASRRDRGNTIYF
. | . | TRBJ2-3 | TRBV10-3 | TGTGCCATCCGTGATGTCGGCACAGATACGCAGTATTTT | CAIRDVGTDTQYF
many | TRBD1 | TRBJ1-2 | TRBV7-3 | TGTGCCAGCAGCCGGGGACAGAACTATGGCTACACCTTC | CASSRGQNYGYTF
. | . | TRBJ1-1 | TRBV30 | TGTGCCTGGAGTGCAGGGGCCTTCACTGAAGCTTTCTTT | CAWSAGAFTEAFF
. | . | TRBJ2-7 | TRBV5-1 | TGCGCCAGCAGCTCGATCGACACGATCTATATCTTC | CASSSIDTIYIF
. | . | TRBJ1-6 | TRBV4-3 | TGCGCCAGCAGCCGCCGGGACAAAAGCTCCTATAATTCACCCCTCCACTTT | CASSRRDKSSYNSPLHF
few | . | TRBJ2-7 | TRBV28 | TGTGCCAGCAGAAAAAACAGTCCTCGCAGGGAGCAGTACTTC | CASRKNSPRREQYF
. | . | TRBJ2-5 | TRBV7-9 | TGTGCCAGCAGCTTTCCTTGGCGGAGCCAAGAGACCCAGTACTTC | CASSFPWRSQETQYF
few | TRBD2 | TRBJ2-1 | TRBV5-1 | TGCGCCAGCAGCGATAGCGGGGGCTTGAATGAGCAGTTCTTC | CASSDSGGLNEQFF
. | . | TRBJ2-7 | TRBV20-1 | TGCAGTGCCTCTGCCTACGAGCAGTACTTC | CSASAYEQYF
. | TRBD1 | TRBJ2-1 | TRBV4-2 | TGTGCCAGCAGCCAAGATCCCCTATATAGGGGGCGTCTCCTTGAGCAGTTCTTC | CASSQDPLYRGRLLEQFF
. | . | TRBJ2-1 | TRBV2 | TGTGCCAGCAGTGTGTACGGGAGATGGTTCTTC | CASSVYGRWFF
once | . | TRBJ2-7 | TRBV7-9 | TGTGCCAGCCGGGGGAGCGGCTACGAGCAGTACTTC | CASRGSGYEQYF
few | . | TRBJ2-5 | TRBV5-1 | TGCGCCAGCAGCTCAGGGGACCAAGAGACCCAGTACTTC | CASSSGDQETQYF
few | . | TRBJ2-5 | TRBV29-1 | TGCAGCGTTGAAGATCTCGTAACAGGTGGAGCGGAGACCCAGTACTTC | CSVEDLVTGGAETQYF
. | TRBD1 | TRBJ1-6 | TRBV5-6 | TGTGCCAGCAGCTCCCTGGACAGGGGGCTGAGATCACCCCTCCACTTT | CASSSLDRGLRSPLHF
. | . | TRBJ1-2 | TRBV7-2 | TGTGCCAGCAGCCCCCGGGAGGGCGTTGGCTACACCTTC | CASSPREGVGYTF
. | . | TRBJ2-7 | TRBV7-6 | TGTGCCAGCATTCCAGGGGGGAGCTCCTACGAGCAGTACTTC | CASIPGGSSYEQYF
. | . | TRBJ2-3 | TRBV21-1 | TGTGCCTGGTTTATGACTAGGTTTCCTGATACGCAGTATTTT | CAWFMTRFPDTQYF
. | TRBD2 | TRBJ2-5 | TRBV7-3 | TGTGCCAGCAGCCTAGCGGGGGGACAAGAGACCCAGTACTTC | CASSLAGGQETQYF
few | . | TRBJ1-5 | TRBV6-1 | TGTGCCAGCAGTCCCATTTGGGGCACGGGTCAGCCCCAGCATTTT | CASSPIWGTGQPQHF